There are a few counts of the clone carrying this TCR beta chain. Sequencing templates came from extracted RNA that was reverse transcribed into cDNA. Some clones are missing from TCRdb's copy, which holds only in-frame ones; the method was immunoSEQ multiplex PCR. Of roughly 70,000 clones in the sample, around 29% were seen once. Treatment noted: oral pan-JAK inhibitor, 5-10 mg twice daily. The entry originates in a study of CD8+ T cells in alopecia areata. The clonotype comes from a human donor with alopecia areata. The sequencing used CD8+ T cells sorted from blood, collected at week 4, from a patient treated with tofacitinib.

In nucleotides, the CDR3 is TGTGCCAGCAGCTTTCGCCCAGACATTCAAATGGATACGCAGTATTTT. It translates to CASSFRPDIQMDTQYF. The chain uses TRBV9 and TRBJ2-3; D is uncertain. V was pared by 4 bases and J by 6 bases, with 21 bases between. The CDR3 is 16 residues long. Looked up from germline, CDR1 is SGDLS and CDR2 is YYNGEE.